The present T cell receptor beta chain was sequenced within a study of brain T cells in children with intractable seizures. V lost 0 bases and J lost 4, with 7 bases in between. From germline, CDR1 is SGHAT and CDR2 FQNNGV. This CDR3 spans 14 amino acids. Regarding the study as a whole: Only CDR3 sequence similarity suggested viral specificity, without known HCMV serostatus. Pre-surgery blood may have been undersampled, hiding some clones.

Concerning this clone: Its antigen is not known.

The table came from immunoSEQ multiplex PCR; TCRdb's copy has only in-frame clones and leaves some out. The sample carries around 80,000 clones, more than 75% recorded once. The TCR was taken from a girl aged 2 to 10 with Rasmussen encephalitis and intractable seizures. The material was peripheral blood, obtained at surgery. The gene calls are TRBV11-2 and TRBJ1-5, with D unclear. Here the CDR3 DNA reads TGTGCCAGCAGCTTAGACAGAACTAATCAGCCCCAGCATTTT. The encoded protein is CASSLDRTNQPQHF.